Listed below are T cell receptor beta chains from one sample, sequenced in a study of cytomegalovirus exposure and HLA in healthy donors. The assay was immunoSEQ multiplex PCR, and TCRdb's table has in-frame clones only and misses some. The sample contains approximately 70,000 clones, about 73% of which appear only once. Sequenced material: PBMCs. All receptors come from a woman in her sixties in good health and CMV-seropositive. Each CDR3 is given without its conserved first and last residue. The order of the fields is J gene, V gene, CDR3 protein.

>TRBJ1-2|TRBV7-2
ASSGSQSANYGYT
>TRBJ2-5|TRBV10-2
ASSETHREETQY
>TRBJ2-1|TRBV6-1
ASGDWGPYNEQF
>TRBJ1-3|TRBV5-6
ASSLRGPTSGNTIY
>TRBJ2-2|TRBV7-9
ASSPPGQNTGELF
>TRBJ2-3|TRBV11-1
ASSFSDTTPGTQY
>TRBJ2-7|TRBV4-1
ASSRGADYEQY
>TRBJ2-1|TRBV30
AWSLKPGLSNEQF
>TRBJ2-7|TRBV5-4
ASSFGGQASYEQY
>TRBJ1-2|TRBV6-1
ASGQGAGNYGYT
>TRBJ2-1|TRBV11-1
ASSLGGVGGNEQF
>TRBJ1-1|TRBV5-1
ASSLAEGKTEAF
>TRBJ1-1|TRBV5-1
ASSLGWGQVNTEAF
>TRBJ2-5|TRBV2
ASSESGGRETQY
>TRBJ2-1|TRBV4-2
ASSQLTVYNEQF
>TRBJ2-7|TRBV6-1
ASMLGGYYEQY
>TRBJ1-5|TRBV28
ASSPGGGLGSQH
>TRBJ2-7|TRBV5-1
ASSMGQSSSYEQY
>TRBJ2-5|TRBV19
ASSWGRGNQETQY
>TRBJ1-1|TRBV5-1
ASSPPTALNTEAF
>TRBJ2-1|TRBV5-1
ASSSRGGYNEQF
>TRBJ2-7|TRBV5-1
ASSLGGTGLYEQY
>TRBJ1-6|TRBV7-8
ASSFESSYNSPLH
>TRBJ1-1|TRBV4-1
ASSRPGTEAF
>TRBJ2-7|TRBV20-1
SASDGGEQY
>TRBJ2-1|TRBV9
ASSAPPENPYNEQF
>TRBJ1-6|TRBV9
ASRPGGVNSPLH
>TRBJ2-1|TRBV2
ASLGGLAGGNEQF
>TRBJ2-5|TRBV5-1
ASSPGQGGETQY
>TRBJ2-3|TRBV14
ASSQDRWTGIGRQY
>TRBJ2-7|TRBV6-1
ASRGDTFYYEQY
>TRBJ2-2|TRBV5-1
ASSTTSGTGELF
>TRBJ1-1|TRBV28
ASSQGQASNTEAF
>TRBJ2-3|TRBV6-4
ASSELGGDTQY
>TRBJ2-1|TRBV13
ASSRGLAGNEQF
>TRBJ1-5|TRBV9
ASSATGGWNQPQH
>TRBJ1-5|TRBV2
ASSDRDRNQPQH
>TRBJ1-4|TRBV9
ASSRRIGEKLF
>TRBJ2-2|TRBV30
AWSVPGLAFTHGELF
>TRBJ1-5|TRBV19
ASSMSGFNQPQH
>TRBJ2-1|TRBV10-3
AISESMGQGYNEQF
>TRBJ1-1|TRBV5-4
ASSFKGAKANTEAF
>TRBJ1-5|TRBV2
ASSTTGEDIHQPQH
>TRBJ1-3|TRBV9
ASSPARSSGNTIY
>TRBJ2-7|TRBV4-2
ASSHASGEQY
>TRBJ1-1|TRBV5-1
ASSPGAAGTEAF
>TRBJ2-2|TRBV5-1
ASSLTRLAGLLNTGELF
>TRBJ1-3|TRBV28
ASRRTNSGNTIY
>TRBJ1-5|TRBV19
ATQAGNPPQH
>TRBJ1-1|TRBV27
ASSRQPTGPPEAF
>TRBJ1-1|TRBV5-1
ASSNRGEDTEAF
>TRBJ1-5|TRBV18
ASSLLDRDQPQH
>TRBJ2-5|TRBV7-2
ASSLAIAGGLYQETQY
>TRBJ2-7|TRBV7-6
ASSQGGYEQY
>TRBJ2-5|TRBV15
ATSRDQTGSGTQY
>TRBJ2-7|TRBV5-1
ASSRDRETYEQY